This TCR beta chain was found in a study of blood T cell repertoires in COVID-19. In the original workflow: Reference gene primer amplification gave estimated nucleated cell counts. Profiled with immunoSEQ multiplex PCR; TCRdb holds only in-frame clones, not every one. That table is the source of V, J and clone size, and D and trimming were worked out from the DNA. Of about 370,000 clones in the sample, 89% are singletons; the top ten hold around 3%. One Seattle source followed patients from active infection through their disease course. Sequenced sample: peripheral blood. This sequence was found in a woman in her thirties with COVID-19, enrolled during active disease.

The CDR3 spells CATTPQTSSQPQHF. DNA of the CDR3: TGTGCCACAACCCCCCAAACATCAAGTCAGCCCCAGCATTTT. V is TRBV19 and J is TRBJ1-5; D remains unclear. There are 14 residues in the CDR3. The V end lost 10 bases, the J end lost 6 bases, and 19 bases lay between the germline ends. CDR1 LNHDA and CDR2 SQIVND come from the germline V gene (reference sequence).